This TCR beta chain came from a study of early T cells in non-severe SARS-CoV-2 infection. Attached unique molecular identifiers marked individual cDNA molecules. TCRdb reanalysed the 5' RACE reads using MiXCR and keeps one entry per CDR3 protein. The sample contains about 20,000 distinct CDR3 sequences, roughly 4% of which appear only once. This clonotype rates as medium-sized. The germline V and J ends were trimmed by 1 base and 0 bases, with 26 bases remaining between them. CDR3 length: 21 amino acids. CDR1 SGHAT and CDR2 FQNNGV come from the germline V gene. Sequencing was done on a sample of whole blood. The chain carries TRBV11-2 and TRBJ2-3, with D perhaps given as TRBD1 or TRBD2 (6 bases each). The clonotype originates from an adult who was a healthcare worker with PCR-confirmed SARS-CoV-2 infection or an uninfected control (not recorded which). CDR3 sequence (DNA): TGTGCCAGCAGCTTAGCGGCCCCCCCTTTTGGTGGGGGGCGCAGCACAGATACGCAGTATTTT. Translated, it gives CASSLAAPPFGGGRSTDTQYF.